A selection of T cell receptor beta chains follows, all from one sample in a study of identical twins. TCRdb processed the 5' RACE reads anew with MiXCR; each CDR3 protein has one entry. The sample lists 550,000 to 800,000 distinct CDR3 sequences, roughly 6.6% occurring once. The sample also formed part of further work on yellow fever vaccine responses in identical twins.

The sequencing sample was made of PBMCs. The receptors stem from a woman aged 18-29 years in good health. CDR3s include the opening cysteine and the closing phenylalanine or tryptophan. The D gene is left open where the match is weak. Clone size is not always given. Where it is, it says once, few, many or a class for expanded clones.

CDR3nt: TGTGCCAGCTCACCACCAAGACAGAACACTGAAGCTTTCTTT
CDR3aa: CASSPPRQNTEAFF
len: 14
d_gene: NA
v_gene: TRBV18
abundance: few
j_gene: TRBJ1-1

CDR3nt: TGCAGTGCTAAGACTAGCGGGGGGGCCGGGACGCAGTATTTT
CDR3aa: CSAKTSGGAGTQYF
len: 14
d_gene: TRBD2
v_gene: TRBV20-1
abundance: NA
j_gene: TRBJ2-3

CDR3nt: TGTGCCAGCTCAGACGAGGGCATAGCCAAAAACATTCAGTACTTC
CDR3aa: CASSDEGIAKNIQYF
len: 15
d_gene: NA
v_gene: TRBV12-3/TRBV12-4
abundance: many
j_gene: TRBJ2-4

CDR3nt: TGCGCCAGCAGCCCTTCAGGGGGCTGGCTAGCGTACAATGAGCAGTTCTTC
CDR3aa: CASSPSGGWLAYNEQFF
len: 17
d_gene: TRBD1
v_gene: TRBV5-1
abundance: NA
j_gene: TRBJ2-1

CDR3nt: TGTGCCACCAGTGATGCTCCGGGGAAAGAAAGGAGCGAGACCCAGTACTTC
CDR3aa: CATSDAPGKERSETQYF
len: 17
d_gene: NA
v_gene: TRBV24-1
abundance: many
j_gene: TRBJ2-5

CDR3nt: TGTGCCAGCAGCTCCCAGAGTAGTTCCCACACAGATACGCAGTATTTT
CDR3aa: CASSSQSSSHTDTQYF
len: 16
d_gene: NA
v_gene: TRBV7-9
abundance: few
j_gene: TRBJ2-3

CDR3nt: TGTGCCACCAGCACTCGGACAGGGGGAAAGGTAACGAATGAGCAGTTCTTC
CDR3aa: CATSTRTGGKVTNEQFF
len: 17
d_gene: TRBD1
v_gene: TRBV15
abundance: few
j_gene: TRBJ2-1

CDR3nt: TGTGCCATCAGCGGACAGGTTGATGGCTACACCTTC
CDR3aa: CAISGQVDGYTF
len: 12
d_gene: TRBD1
v_gene: TRBV10-3
abundance: few
j_gene: TRBJ1-2

CDR3nt: TGTGCCAGCAGCCAAGGGACTAGCGGCTTTTACAATGAGCAGTTCTTC
CDR3aa: CASSQGTSGFYNEQFF
len: 16
d_gene: TRBD2
v_gene: TRBV3-1
abundance: few
j_gene: TRBJ2-1

CDR3nt: TGTGCCAGCAGCTTAGTCGGGTTTGGGACAGGGGACCCCCGAGAAGAGACCCAGTACTTC
CDR3aa: CASSLVGFGTGDPREETQYF
len: 20
d_gene: TRBD1
v_gene: TRBV11-2
abundance: few
j_gene: TRBJ2-5

CDR3nt: TGTGCCAGCAAAACAGGGGATGGCTACACCTTC
CDR3aa: CASKTGDGYTF
len: 11
d_gene: TRBD1
v_gene: TRBV27
abundance: few
j_gene: TRBJ1-2

CDR3nt: TGTGCCAGCAGTCCCCGAGACAGGGGTAACACCTTC
CDR3aa: CASSPRDRGNTF
len: 12
d_gene: TRBD1
v_gene: TRBV12-3/TRBV12-4
abundance: many
j_gene: TRBJ1-2

CDR3nt: TGTGCCGGGGTGGCGGCTACCTACAATGAGCAGTTCTTC
CDR3aa: CAGVAATYNEQFF
len: 13
d_gene: NA
v_gene: TRBV2
abundance: few
j_gene: TRBJ2-1

CDR3nt: TGCGCCAGCACCCTGACACCACCGATGGCGAACACCGGGGAGCTGTTTTTT
CDR3aa: CASTLTPPMANTGELFF
len: 17
d_gene: NA
v_gene: TRBV4-1
abundance: many
j_gene: TRBJ2-2

CDR3nt: TGTGCCAGCTCACCCGACGGCTCGGGTGTCACCCAGTACTTC
CDR3aa: CASSPDGSGVTQYF
len: 14
d_gene: NA
v_gene: TRBV18
abundance: many
j_gene: TRBJ2-5

CDR3nt: TGTGCCAGAACGACAGACACAGATACGCAGTATTTT
CDR3aa: CARTTDTDTQYF
len: 12
d_gene: NA
v_gene: TRBV2
abundance: NA
j_gene: TRBJ2-3

CDR3nt: TGCGCCAGCAGCCACTCCCCGGGGCTACAATACAATGAGCAGTTCTTC
CDR3aa: CASSHSPGLQYNEQFF
len: 16
d_gene: NA
v_gene: TRBV4-1
abundance: few
j_gene: TRBJ2-1

CDR3nt: TGCAGTGCTAGAGTGGGAAACACCGGGGAGCTGTTTTTT
CDR3aa: CSARVGNTGELFF
len: 13
d_gene: NA
v_gene: TRBV20-1
abundance: many
j_gene: TRBJ2-2

CDR3nt: TGTGCCATCAGTGGCCTAAACATAGGGTCCCAATACGAGCAGTACTTC
CDR3aa: CAISGLNIGSQYEQYF
len: 16
d_gene: NA
v_gene: TRBV10-3
abundance: NA
j_gene: TRBJ2-7

CDR3nt: TGTGCCAGCAGTGCGGGCGGCGTCGTAGAGACCCAGTACTTC
CDR3aa: CASSAGGVVETQYF
len: 14
d_gene: NA
v_gene: TRBV6-1
abundance: few
j_gene: TRBJ2-5

CDR3nt: TGCGCCAGCAGGCTGACTAGCGGGAACTACGAGCAGTACTTC
CDR3aa: CASRLTSGNYEQYF
len: 14
d_gene: TRBD2
v_gene: TRBV5-1
abundance: many
j_gene: TRBJ2-7

CDR3nt: TGTGCCAGCAGACTCGGACAGGGCCAGGATGAGCAGTTCTTC
CDR3aa: CASRLGQGQDEQFF
len: 14
d_gene: TRBD1
v_gene: TRBV2
abundance: few
j_gene: TRBJ2-1

CDR3nt: TGTGCCAGCTCAGCCAGGACAGTACAAGAGACCCAGTACTTC
CDR3aa: CASSARTVQETQYF
len: 14
d_gene: NA
v_gene: TRBV18
abundance: NA
j_gene: TRBJ2-5

CDR3nt: TGTGCCAGCAGCGTACTTGGACAGGGGGTACCCTATAATTCACCCCTCCACTTT
CDR3aa: CASSVLGQGVPYNSPLHF
len: 18
d_gene: TRBD1
v_gene: TRBV9
abundance: many
j_gene: TRBJ1-6

CDR3nt: TGCGCCAGCAGCTTTCTCATGAACACTGAAGCTTTCTTT
CDR3aa: CASSFLMNTEAFF
len: 13
d_gene: NA
v_gene: TRBV5-1
abundance: few
j_gene: TRBJ1-1

CDR3nt: TGTGCCAGCAGTCCTCCGGGGTTCTGGTACAATGAGCAGTTCTTC
CDR3aa: CASSPPGFWYNEQFF
len: 15
d_gene: NA
v_gene: TRBV25-1
abundance: few
j_gene: TRBJ2-1

CDR3nt: TGTGCCAGCAGTGAACCGGGACAGGGTATCCACAATGAGCAGTTCTTC
CDR3aa: CASSEPGQGIHNEQFF
len: 16
d_gene: TRBD1
v_gene: TRBV6-1
abundance: NA
j_gene: TRBJ2-1

CDR3nt: TGCAGCTGCCAGGCGAACACCGGGGAGCTGTTTTTT
CDR3aa: CSCQANTGELFF
len: 12
d_gene: NA
v_gene: TRBV29-1
abundance: few
j_gene: TRBJ2-2

CDR3nt: TGTGCCAGCAGTTTCGCCCGGGGGAGGGCCACTTGGGGACAAGAGACCCAGTACTTC
CDR3aa: CASSFARGRATWGQETQYF
len: 19
d_gene: TRBD2
v_gene: TRBV12-3/TRBV12-4
abundance: few
j_gene: TRBJ2-5

CDR3nt: TGTGCCAGCAGTTCGGGGGTCTCTGGGGCCAACGTCCTGACTTTC
CDR3aa: CASSSGVSGANVLTF
len: 15
d_gene: NA
v_gene: TRBV12-3/TRBV12-4
abundance: many
j_gene: TRBJ2-6

CDR3nt: TGTGCCAGCAGCTTTACTAGCGGAGACTCCTACGAGCAGTACTTC
CDR3aa: CASSFTSGDSYEQYF
len: 15
d_gene: TRBD2
v_gene: TRBV11-2
abundance: few
j_gene: TRBJ2-7

CDR3nt: TGTGCCAGCAGCCAAAGCCTGCCGGGGAGCTCCGGGACCGGGGAGCTGTTTTTT
CDR3aa: CASSQSLPGSSGTGELFF
len: 18
d_gene: NA
v_gene: TRBV14
abundance: many
j_gene: TRBJ2-2

CDR3nt: TGTGCCAGCAGCTTCGTGGCCCCCAAGACCCAGTACTTC
CDR3aa: CASSFVAPKTQYF
len: 13
d_gene: NA
v_gene: TRBV7-9
abundance: few
j_gene: TRBJ2-5

CDR3nt: TGTGCCAGCAGCCAAGGCATAGCGGGGGGACCTAGCACAGATACGCAGTATTTT
CDR3aa: CASSQGIAGGPSTDTQYF
len: 18
d_gene: TRBD2
v_gene: TRBV4-2
abundance: few
j_gene: TRBJ2-3

CDR3nt: TGCAGTGGTGAGGGGAGCTCCTACAATGAGCAGTTCTTC
CDR3aa: CSGEGSSYNEQFF
len: 13
d_gene: NA
v_gene: TRBV20-1
abundance: many
j_gene: TRBJ2-1

CDR3nt: TGTGCCAGCAGTTTACTCCACCGGGACAGGGGTGAAAAACTGTTTTTT
CDR3aa: CASSLLHRDRGEKLFF
len: 16
d_gene: TRBD1
v_gene: TRBV6-5
abundance: many
j_gene: TRBJ1-4

CDR3nt: TGTGCCAGCTCACAGACTAGCGGGAGAGTGATAGAGACCCAGTACTTC
CDR3aa: CASSQTSGRVIETQYF
len: 16
d_gene: TRBD2
v_gene: TRBV18
abundance: NA
j_gene: TRBJ2-5

CDR3nt: TGCGCCAGCAGCTTGCAGGGCTGGAGTTCGTCCTACGAGCAGTACTTC
CDR3aa: CASSLQGWSSSYEQYF
len: 16
d_gene: NA
v_gene: TRBV5-1
abundance: NA
j_gene: TRBJ2-7

CDR3nt: TGTGCCAGCAGTGAATGGCCTAGCGAATCCTACGAGCAGTACTTC
CDR3aa: CASSEWPSESYEQYF
len: 15
d_gene: NA
v_gene: TRBV25-1
abundance: many
j_gene: TRBJ2-7

CDR3nt: TGTGCCAGCAGTTATGACGGTTCTGAAGCTTTCTTT
CDR3aa: CASSYDGSEAFF
len: 12
d_gene: NA
v_gene: TRBV12-3/TRBV12-4
abundance: many
j_gene: TRBJ1-1

CDR3nt: TGTGCCAGCAGCCACCGCTTAGGGGGCCCTGGCTACACCTTC
CDR3aa: CASSHRLGGPGYTF
len: 14
d_gene: TRBD1
v_gene: TRBV3-1
abundance: NA
j_gene: TRBJ1-2

CDR3nt: TGTGCCAGCAGGTCGGGACAGGAGAACACCGGGGAGCTGTTTTTT
CDR3aa: CASRSGQENTGELFF
len: 15
d_gene: TRBD1
v_gene: TRBV7-9
abundance: many
j_gene: TRBJ2-2

CDR3nt: TGTGCCAGCAGTCCGCGAAAAGAGACCCAGTACTTC
CDR3aa: CASSPRKETQYF
len: 12
d_gene: NA
v_gene: TRBV12-3/TRBV12-4
abundance: many
j_gene: TRBJ2-5

CDR3nt: TGTGCCAGCAGTTTGCAAGGACAGGGTGGGTTCTACGAGCAGTACTTC
CDR3aa: CASSLQGQGGFYEQYF
len: 16
d_gene: TRBD1
v_gene: TRBV12-3/TRBV12-4
abundance: few
j_gene: TRBJ2-7

CDR3nt: TGTGCCAGCAGCTTAGGGGTTGTGGAGACCCAGTACTTC
CDR3aa: CASSLGVVETQYF
len: 13
d_gene: NA
v_gene: TRBV7-8
abundance: many
j_gene: TRBJ2-5

CDR3nt: TGTGCCAGCAGCTATATGTTCGGGGGCGGAGGAAACACCATATATTTT
CDR3aa: CASSYMFGGGGNTIYF
len: 16
d_gene: NA
v_gene: TRBV28
abundance: NA
j_gene: TRBJ1-3

CDR3nt: TGTGCCAGCAGGGGGACAGGGAGGATTGCGGAGACCCAGTACTTC
CDR3aa: CASRGTGRIAETQYF
len: 15
d_gene: TRBD1
v_gene: TRBV6-2/TRBV6-3
abundance: few
j_gene: TRBJ2-5

CDR3nt: TGTGCGGTTGAGGGGCCGATCACCGGGGAGCTGTTTTTT
CDR3aa: CAVEGPITGELFF
len: 13
d_gene: NA
v_gene: TRBV15
abundance: many
j_gene: TRBJ2-2

CDR3nt: TGTGCCAGCAGCTTCATAGGCTCCACCACAGATACGCAGTATTTT
CDR3aa: CASSFIGSTTDTQYF
len: 15
d_gene: NA
v_gene: TRBV7-8
abundance: few
j_gene: TRBJ2-3

CDR3nt: TGTGCCAGTAGTATAGGCGGCCCGAGACCGGGCTATGGCTACACCTTC
CDR3aa: CASSIGGPRPGYGYTF
len: 16
d_gene: NA
v_gene: TRBV19
abundance: NA
j_gene: TRBJ1-2

CDR3nt: TGTGCCAGCAGCTTCAGGACTAGCGGGAGCACAGATACGCAGTATTTT
CDR3aa: CASSFRTSGSTDTQYF
len: 16
d_gene: TRBD2
v_gene: TRBV2
abundance: many
j_gene: TRBJ2-3

CDR3nt: TGTGCCAGCAGGCCGCGACGGGCGGAAAATGAAAAACTGTTTTTT
CDR3aa: CASRPRRAENEKLFF
len: 15
d_gene: NA
v_gene: TRBV27
abundance: many
j_gene: TRBJ1-4

CDR3nt: TGTGCCAGTAGTACGGGACTAGCGGGAACGAACACCGGGGAGCTGTTTTTT
CDR3aa: CASSTGLAGTNTGELFF
len: 17
d_gene: TRBD2
v_gene: TRBV19
abundance: NA
j_gene: TRBJ2-2

CDR3nt: TGTGCCAGTCTGGGACAGAGCACTGAAGCTTTCTTT
CDR3aa: CASLGQSTEAFF
len: 12
d_gene: TRBD1
v_gene: TRBV19
abundance: NA
j_gene: TRBJ1-1

CDR3nt: TGTGCCATGAGCTCGGGACTCATCTGCGAGCAGTACTTC
CDR3aa: CAMSSGLICEQYF
len: 13
d_gene: NA
v_gene: TRBV5-6
abundance: NA
j_gene: TRBJ2-7

CDR3nt: TGTGCCAGCAGGCCAGGGGACCCCTACAATGAGCAGTTCTTC
CDR3aa: CASRPGDPYNEQFF
len: 14
d_gene: NA
v_gene: TRBV7-9
abundance: few
j_gene: TRBJ2-1

CDR3nt: TGTGCCAGCAGCTTACAGACCCTGAGCGGGGAGCTGTTTTTT
CDR3aa: CASSLQTLSGELFF
len: 14
d_gene: NA
v_gene: TRBV14
abundance: few
j_gene: TRBJ2-2

CDR3nt: TGTGCCAGCACCAGAACCTCGGGGGGCGCGGGCAATCAGCCCCAGCATTTT
CDR3aa: CASTRTSGGAGNQPQHF
len: 17
d_gene: NA
v_gene: TRBV6-1
abundance: many
j_gene: TRBJ1-5

CDR3nt: TGTGGATGGGCCCCGAGTGGACGCACAGATACGCAGTATTTT
CDR3aa: CGWAPSGRTDTQYF
len: 14
d_gene: NA
v_gene: TRBV28
abundance: few
j_gene: TRBJ2-3